Presented here are 2 T cell receptor beta chains from one specimen sequenced in a study of shared clonotypes between healthy human individuals. The table came from immunoSEQ multiplex PCR; TCRdb's copy has only in-frame clones and leaves some out. Seen here are 1,400,000 or so clones, about 98.5% observed once, and the top ten hold under 0.45%. Sequencing input: naive CD4+ T cells sorted from blood. Described subset: CD45RA+ positively selected. The source is a man younger than 40 in good health.

The V and J genes are TRBV5-4 and TRBJ2-2, with D uncertain. With 5 bases removed from V and 3 bases from J, the gap between germline ends came to 11 bases. The CDR3 length is 14 residues. Germline CDR1 and CDR2: SGHNT and YYREEE (reference sequence). The CDR3 region has the DNA TGTGCCAGCAGGGGCGTCTCGGACACCGGGGAGCTGTTTTTT. Protein product: CASRGVSDTGELFF.

This rearrangement joins TRBV10-3 to TRBJ2-3, with unresolved D. Looked up from germline, CDR1 is ENHRY and CDR2 is SYGVKD. This CDR3 is built from 13 residues. Trimming removed 7 bases at V and 3 bases at J, with 11 bases between. The CDR3 bases are TGTGCCATCATGACGGAAGGGACAGATACGCAGTATTTT. It translates to CAIMTEGTDTQYF.